Detailed here is one T cell receptor (beta chain). The antigen remains unidentified. Germline values: CDR1 SGHTA, CDR2 FQGNSA. Trimming cost V 3 bases and J 3 bases; bases outside gene matches: 5. The CDR3 runs to 15 residues. The source of the sample is a study of OX40 agonist ivuxolimab in advanced cancers. Study background: Patients received ivuxolimab, an intravenous treatment, every 2 weeks at 0.01 to 10 mg/kg. Study-level results: Among the least clonally expanded were partial responders at 0.1-3.0 mg/kg. Low normalized clonal expansion also occurred in some nonresponding patients.

Generated by immunoSEQ multiplex PCR, the TCRdb table keeps only in-frame clones and is missing some. The sample consists of approximately 68,000 clones, about 91% of them appearing once. The chain employs TRBV7-2 and TRBJ2-7, with 10 bases fitting TRBD1. The input for sequencing was CD4+ or CD8+ T cells sorted from blood, taken in a trial of the OX40 agonist ivuxolimab. The receptor was derived from an adult with an advanced solid tumor such as melanoma, head and neck, liver or kidney cancer. This CDR3 is CASSFDRGRFYEQYF. In nucleotides, the CDR3 is TGTGCCAGCAGCTTCGACAGGGGGCGCTTCTACGAGCAGTACTTC. The full variable domain, completed using reference TRBV7-2 and TRBJ2-7, is GAGVSQSPSNKVTEKGKDVELRCDPISGHTALYWYRQSLGQGLEFLIYFQGNSAPDKSGLPSDRFSAERTGGSVSTLTIQRTQQEDSAVYLCASSFDRGRFYEQYFGPGTRLTVT.